The table lists the clone carrying this TCR beta chain with a few counts. Antigen unknown. The data stem from a study of response to subunit inactivated influenza vaccine. One entry per CDR3 protein, called by TCRdb with MiXCR from the RT-PCR reads. The sample has hundreds of thousands of distinct CDR3 sequences; under 9% are singletons. Whole-study results and caveats: Authors suggested few new T cells are recruited by each seasonal influenza vaccination.

The V gene end was trimmed by 2 bases and the J gene end by 5 bases; junction bases not matched to a gene: 7. This CDR3 spans 16 amino acids. In germline, CDR1 is MNHEY, CDR2 SVGAGI. Sequencing was performed on PBMCs from blood, taken less than 30 months after vaccination. The sequence derives from a man in his fifties or sixties who received an inactivated influenza vaccine. V usage is TRBV6-5 and J usage is TRBJ2-5, with 11 positions matching TRBD1. The CDR3 nucleotides read TGTGCCAGCAGTTACAGTGGACAGGGGGCGGGGGAGACCCAGTACTTC. Its translation: CASSYSGQGAGETQYF.